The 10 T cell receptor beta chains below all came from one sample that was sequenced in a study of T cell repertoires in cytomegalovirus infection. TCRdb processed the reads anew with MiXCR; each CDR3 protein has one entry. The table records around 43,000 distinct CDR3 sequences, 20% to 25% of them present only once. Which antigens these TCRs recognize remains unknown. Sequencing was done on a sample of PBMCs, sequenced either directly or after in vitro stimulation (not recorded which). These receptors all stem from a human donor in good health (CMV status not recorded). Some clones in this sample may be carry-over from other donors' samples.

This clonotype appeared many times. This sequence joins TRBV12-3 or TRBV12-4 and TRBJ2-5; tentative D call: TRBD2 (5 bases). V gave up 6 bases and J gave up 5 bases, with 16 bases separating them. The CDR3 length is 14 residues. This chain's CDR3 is CASSHFNRGETQYF. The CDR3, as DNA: TGTGCCAGCAGCCATTTTAACCGAGGGGAGACCCAGTACTTC.

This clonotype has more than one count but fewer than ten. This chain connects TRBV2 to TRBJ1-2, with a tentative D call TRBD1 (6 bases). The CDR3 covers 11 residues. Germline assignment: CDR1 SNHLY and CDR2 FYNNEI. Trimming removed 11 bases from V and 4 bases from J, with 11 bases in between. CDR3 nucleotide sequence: TGTGCCGGGCAGGACAGCTATGGCTACACCTTC. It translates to CAGQDSYGYTF. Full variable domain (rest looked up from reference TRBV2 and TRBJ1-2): EPEVTQTPSHQVTQMGQEVILRCVPISNHLYFYWYRQILGQKVEFLVSFYNNEISEKSEIFDDQFSVERPDGSNFTLKIRSTKLEDSAMYFCAGQDSYGYTFGSGTRLTVV.

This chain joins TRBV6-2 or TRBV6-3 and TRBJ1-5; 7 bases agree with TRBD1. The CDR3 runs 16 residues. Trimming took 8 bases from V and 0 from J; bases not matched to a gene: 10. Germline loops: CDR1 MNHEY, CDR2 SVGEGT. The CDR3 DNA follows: TGTGCCAGCCGAGACTCCGGGACAGCTAGCAATCAGCCCCAGCATTTT. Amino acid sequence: CASRDSGTASNQPQHF.

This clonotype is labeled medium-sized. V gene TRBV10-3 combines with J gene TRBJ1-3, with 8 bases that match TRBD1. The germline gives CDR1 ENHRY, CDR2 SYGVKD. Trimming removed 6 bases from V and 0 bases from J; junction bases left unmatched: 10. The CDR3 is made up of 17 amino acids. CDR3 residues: CAIREDRASRSGNTIYF. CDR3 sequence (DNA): TGTGCCATCAGGGAGGACAGGGCCTCCCGCTCTGGAAACACCATATATTTT.

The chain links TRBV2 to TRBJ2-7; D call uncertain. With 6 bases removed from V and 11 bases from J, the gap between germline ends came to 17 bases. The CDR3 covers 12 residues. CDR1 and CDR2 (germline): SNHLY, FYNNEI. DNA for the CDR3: TGTGCCAGCAGCCGGACCTCGCCCTGGGAGTACTTC. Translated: CASSRTSPWEYF.

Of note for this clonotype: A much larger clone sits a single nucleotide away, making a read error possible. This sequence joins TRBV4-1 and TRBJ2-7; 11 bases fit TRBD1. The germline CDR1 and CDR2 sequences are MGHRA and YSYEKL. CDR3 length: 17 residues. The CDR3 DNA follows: TGCGCCAGCAACCAAGATACAGCGGGGGACAGGGGGTACGAGCAGTACTTC. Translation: CASNQDTAGDRGYEQYF.

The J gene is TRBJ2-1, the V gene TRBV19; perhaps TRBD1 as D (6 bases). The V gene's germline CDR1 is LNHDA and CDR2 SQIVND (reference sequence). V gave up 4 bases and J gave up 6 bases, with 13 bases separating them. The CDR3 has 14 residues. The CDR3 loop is CASSKAGVLNEQFF. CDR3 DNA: TGTGCCAGTAGTAAAGCAGGGGTCCTCAATGAGCAGTTCTTC.

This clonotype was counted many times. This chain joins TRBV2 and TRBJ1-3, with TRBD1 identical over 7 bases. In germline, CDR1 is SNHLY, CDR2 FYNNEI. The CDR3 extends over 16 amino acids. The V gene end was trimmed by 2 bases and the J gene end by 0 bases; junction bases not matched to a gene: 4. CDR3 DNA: TGTGCCAGCAGTGAAAGAGACAGGGACTCTGGAAACACCATATATTTT. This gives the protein CASSERDRDSGNTIYF.

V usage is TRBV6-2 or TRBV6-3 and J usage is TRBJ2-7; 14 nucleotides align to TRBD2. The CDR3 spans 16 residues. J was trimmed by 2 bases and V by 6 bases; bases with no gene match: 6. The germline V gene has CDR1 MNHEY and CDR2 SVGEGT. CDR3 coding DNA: TGTGCCAGCAGCCGTGGGACTAGCGGGGGACCCTACGAGCAGTACTTC. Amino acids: CASSRGTSGGPYEQYF.

The CDR3 region is CASSQAAGGPEQYF. Here the CDR3 DNA reads TGCGCCAGCAGCCAAGCCGCGGGGGGGCCCGAGCAGTACTTC. The chain is built from TRBV4-1 and TRBJ2-7; 9 positions match TRBD2. After removal of 1 base from V and 6 bases from J, the junction contained 4 bases not matched to a gene. Germline V gene data show CDR1 as MGHRA and CDR2 as YSYEKL. The CDR3 sequence is 14 residues long.